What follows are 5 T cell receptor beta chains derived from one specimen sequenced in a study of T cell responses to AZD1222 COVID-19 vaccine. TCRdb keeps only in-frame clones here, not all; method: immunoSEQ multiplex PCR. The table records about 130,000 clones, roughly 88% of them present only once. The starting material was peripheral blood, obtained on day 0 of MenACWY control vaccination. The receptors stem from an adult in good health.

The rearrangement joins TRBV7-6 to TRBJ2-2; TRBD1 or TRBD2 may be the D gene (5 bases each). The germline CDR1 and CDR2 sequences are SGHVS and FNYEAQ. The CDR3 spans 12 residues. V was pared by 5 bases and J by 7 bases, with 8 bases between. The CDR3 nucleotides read TGTGCCAGCAGCCGGGACGTCGGGGAGCTGTTTTTT. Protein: CASSRDVGELFF.

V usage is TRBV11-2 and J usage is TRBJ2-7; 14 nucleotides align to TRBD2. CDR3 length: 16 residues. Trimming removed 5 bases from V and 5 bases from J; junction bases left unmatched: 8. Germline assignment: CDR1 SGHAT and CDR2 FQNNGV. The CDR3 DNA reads TGTGCCAGCAGCCCTGGGACTAGCGGGAGCCCCCACGAGCAGTACTTC. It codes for CASSPGTSGSPHEQYF. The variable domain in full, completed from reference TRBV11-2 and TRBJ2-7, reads EAGVAQSPRYKIIEKRQSVAFWCNPISGHATLYWYQQILGQGPKLLIQFQNNGVVDDSQLPKDRFSAERLKGVDSTLKIQPAKLEDSAVYLCASSPGTSGSPHEQYFGPGTRLTVT.

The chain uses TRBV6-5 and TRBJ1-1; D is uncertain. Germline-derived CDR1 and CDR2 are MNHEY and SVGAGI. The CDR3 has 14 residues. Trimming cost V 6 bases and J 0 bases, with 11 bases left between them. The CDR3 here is CASRIVAVNTEAFF. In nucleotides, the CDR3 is TGTGCCAGCAGGATCGTGGCGGTGAACACTGAAGCTTTCTTT.

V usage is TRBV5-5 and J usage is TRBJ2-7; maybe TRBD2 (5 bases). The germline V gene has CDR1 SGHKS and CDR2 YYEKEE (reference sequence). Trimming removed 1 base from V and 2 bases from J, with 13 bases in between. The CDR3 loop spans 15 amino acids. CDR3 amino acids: CASSLPTGKTYEQYF. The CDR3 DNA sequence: TGTGCCAGCAGCTTGCCGACCGGGAAGACCTACGAGCAGTACTTC.

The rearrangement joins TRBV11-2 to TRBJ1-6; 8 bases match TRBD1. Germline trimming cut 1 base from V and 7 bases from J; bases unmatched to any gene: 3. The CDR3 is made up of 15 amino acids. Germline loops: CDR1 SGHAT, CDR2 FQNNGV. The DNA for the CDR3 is TGTGCCAGCAGCTTAGTCCAGGGGGCCAATTCACCCCTCCACTTT. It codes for CASSLVQGANSPLHF.